The clone carrying this TCR beta chain was counted only a few times. Its antigen remains unidentified. This sample is drawn from a study of T cells after yellow fever vaccination. Study outcomes and limitations: It was the secondary response that reached its peak faster, day 5 versus 15, but it was weaker. Abundant clonotypes from the bulk population could get into FACS-sorted repertoires as contaminants. Post-booster reappearance was seen for most primary-vaccination clones (roughly 96% CD4, roughly 88% CD8).

The CDR3 is made up of 15 amino acids. CDR1 MDHEN and CDR2 SYDVKM come from the germline V gene. Between the trimmed V and J ends, which lost 6 bases and 5 bases, there was a span of 19 bases. The 5'RACE template-switching step produced TCR cDNA and added a universal primer site and UMIs. One entry per CDR3 protein results from TCRdb running MiXCR on the 5' RACE reads. The table includes 170,000 or so distinct CDR3 sequences, around 9% detected once. The chain couples TRBV28 to TRBJ2-5; no clear D gene. This sample comprised CD8+ T cells sorted from PBMCs, obtained 45 days after the yellow fever booster vaccination. This sequence was found in a man younger than 30 who received the YFV17D yellow fever vaccine. The CDR3 DNA reads TGTGCCAGCAGCCCCGGGCAGGTCGGTTATGAGACCCAGTACTTC. Its translation is CASSPGQVGYETQYF.